The clone carrying this T cell receptor (beta chain) came up a few times. The CDR3 contains 15 residues. CDR1 LGHNA and CDR2 YSLEER come from the germline V gene. V lost 1 base and J 0 bases, leaving 10 bases between the germline ends. This entry belongs to a study of T cells in Graves' hyperthyroidism and ophthalmopathy. Researchers amplified the TCR beta CDR3 regions from RNA transcripts. First-round RT-PCR targeting the TCR CDR3 was performed with the HTBI primer set. TCRdb re-derived calls from the multiplex PCR reads in MiXCR, one entry per CDR3 protein. The data contain 700,000 to 850,000 distinct CDR3 sequences, 35% of them singletons.

The sequenced material came from blood. The chain couples TRBV4-3 to TRBJ2-7; D is unclear. This TCR came from a woman in her thirties or forties with Graves' hyperthyroidism. The CDR3 loop reads CASSQVARSSYEQYF. CDR3 bases: TGCGCCAGCAGCCAAGTTGCCAGGAGCTCCTACGAGCAGTACTTC.